Reported below is one T cell receptor (beta chain). This entry belongs to a study of T cell repertoires in ileal Crohn's disease. Specified time point: neoterminal ileum biopsy at postoperative endoscopy, about 6 months after surgery. Per the germline V gene, CDR1 is SGDLS and CDR2 is YYNGEE. The CDR3 runs 13 residues. With 5 bases removed from V and 1 base from J, the gap between germline ends came to 9 bases. Measured with immunoSEQ multiplex PCR; TCRdb has only the in-frame clones, and not every one. This table has roughly 13,000 clones, approximately 78% appearing once. The material sequenced was ileal tissue. V usage is TRBV9 and J usage is TRBJ1-1; the D is unclear. The origin of this receptor is an adult with Crohn's disease. CDR3 DNA: TGTGCCAGCAGTGAACACCGGAACACTGAAGCTTTCTTT. As protein: CASSEHRNTEAFF.